Reported below is one T cell receptor (beta chain). Its target is not known. Primers included in the PCR were 60 Vbeta and 13 Jbeta primers. Original processing notes: Later, tens of millions of unique TCR beta chains were counted in an analysis, and about 10 million of them were shared. Here immunoSEQ multiplex PCR was the method, and the copy in TCRdb shows in-frame clones only, minus some. V and J calls and clone size are as listed in that table; D and trimming were resolved from the DNA. The sample lists some 150,000 clones, roughly 80% seen once, with roughly 0.69% in the top ten. This entry comes from a study of cytomegalovirus exposure and HLA in healthy donors. About the study: Findings of an earlier analysis included over 95 million unique TCR beta sequences from some 200 million T cells. Study results and caveats: Among donors in an Asian-associated ancestry cluster, a later analysis reportedly found fewer N-insertions than the approximately 670-donor mean. A highly shared variant cluster was judged a likely technical artifact.

CDR3 length: 14 residues. The germline V gene encodes CDR1 SGHRS and CDR2 YFSETQ. The V end was cut by 4 bases, the J end by 6 bases, with 14 bases between. The sequenced sample consisted of PBMCs. The chain has TRBV5-1 and TRBJ2-1; a weak D match, TRBD1 (5 bases). The receptor comes from a woman in her late teens or twenties in good health and CMV-seronegative. The CDR3 DNA is TGCGCCAGCAGCCCCTCTCAACAGGCCAATGAGCAGTTCTTC. Translated: CASSPSQQANEQFF.